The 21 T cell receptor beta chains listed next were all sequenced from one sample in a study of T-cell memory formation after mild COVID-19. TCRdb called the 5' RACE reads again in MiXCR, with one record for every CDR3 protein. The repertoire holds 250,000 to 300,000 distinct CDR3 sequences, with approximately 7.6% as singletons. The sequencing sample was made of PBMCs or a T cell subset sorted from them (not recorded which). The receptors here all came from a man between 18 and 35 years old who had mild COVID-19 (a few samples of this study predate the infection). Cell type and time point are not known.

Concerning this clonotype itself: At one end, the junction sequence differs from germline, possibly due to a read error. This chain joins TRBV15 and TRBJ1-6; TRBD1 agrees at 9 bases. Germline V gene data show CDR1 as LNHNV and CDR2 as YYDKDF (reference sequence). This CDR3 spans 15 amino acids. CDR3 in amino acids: CATSGETGGASPLHF. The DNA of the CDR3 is TGTGCCACCAGCGGAGAAACAGGGGGCGCTTCACCCCTCCACTTT.

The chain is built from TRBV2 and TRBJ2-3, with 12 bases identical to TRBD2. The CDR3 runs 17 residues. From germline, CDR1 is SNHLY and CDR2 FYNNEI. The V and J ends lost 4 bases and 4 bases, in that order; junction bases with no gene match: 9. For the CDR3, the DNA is TGTGCCAGCAGTGGGGCTAGCGGGGGGGCCGGTGCAGATACGCAGTATTTT. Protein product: CASSGASGGAGADTQYF.

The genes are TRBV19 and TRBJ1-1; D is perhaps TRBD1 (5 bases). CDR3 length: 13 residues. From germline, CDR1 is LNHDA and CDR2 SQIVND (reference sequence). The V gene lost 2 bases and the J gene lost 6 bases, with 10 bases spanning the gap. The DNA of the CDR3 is TGTGCCAGTAGTATATCTCCGGGACCTGAAGCTTTCTTT. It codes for CASSISPGPEAFF.

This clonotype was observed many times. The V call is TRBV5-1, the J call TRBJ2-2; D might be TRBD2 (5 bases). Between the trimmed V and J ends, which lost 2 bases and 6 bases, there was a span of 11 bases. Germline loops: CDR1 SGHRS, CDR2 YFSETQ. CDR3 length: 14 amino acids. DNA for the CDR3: TGCGCCAGCAGCTTAGAAGGGAGTGCCGGGGAGCTGTTTTTT. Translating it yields CASSLEGSAGELFF.

This CDR3 reads CASSVALAGGPGELFF. The DNA for the CDR3 is TGTGCCAGCAGCGTCGCACTAGCGGGGGGGCCCGGGGAGCTGTTTTTT. This chain links TRBV9 with TRBJ2-2, with 13 bases fitting TRBD2. Germline CDR1 reads SGDLS; CDR2 reads YYNGEE. The CDR3 loop spans 16 amino acids. J was trimmed by 6 bases and V by 2 bases; bases with no gene match: 4. Full variable domain (remainder filled in from reference TRBV9 and TRBJ2-2): DSGVTQTPKHLITATGQRVTLRCSPRSGDLSVYWYQQSLDQGLQFLIQYYNGEERAKGNILERFSAQQFPDLHSELNLSSLELGDSALYFCASSVALAGGPGELFFGEGSRLTVL.

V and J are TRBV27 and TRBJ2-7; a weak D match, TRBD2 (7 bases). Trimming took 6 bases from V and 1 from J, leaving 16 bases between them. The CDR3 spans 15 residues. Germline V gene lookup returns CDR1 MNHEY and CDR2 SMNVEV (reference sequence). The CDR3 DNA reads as TGTGCCAGCAGGCGGGGGCGGGATTTTTCCTACGAGCAGTACTTC. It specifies CASRRGRDFSYEQYF.

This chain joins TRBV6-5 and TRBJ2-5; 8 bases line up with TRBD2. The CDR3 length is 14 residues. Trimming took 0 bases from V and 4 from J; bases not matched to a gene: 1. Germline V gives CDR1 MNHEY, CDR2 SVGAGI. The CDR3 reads CASSYSTSAETQYF. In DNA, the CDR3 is TGTGCCAGCAGTTACTCGACTAGCGCAGAGACCCAGTACTTC.

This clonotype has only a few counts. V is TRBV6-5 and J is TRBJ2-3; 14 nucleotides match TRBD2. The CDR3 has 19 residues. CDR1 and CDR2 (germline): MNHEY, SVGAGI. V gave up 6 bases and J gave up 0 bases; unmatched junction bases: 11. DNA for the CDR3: TGTGCCAGCAGCTCCGGACTAGCGGGGGGCCTCTCTAGCACAGATACGCAGTATTTT. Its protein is CASSSGLAGGLSSTDTQYF.

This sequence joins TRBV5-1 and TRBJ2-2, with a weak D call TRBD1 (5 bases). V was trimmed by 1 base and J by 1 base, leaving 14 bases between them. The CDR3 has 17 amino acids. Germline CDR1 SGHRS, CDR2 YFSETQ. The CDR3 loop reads CASSLRRWGLNTGELFF. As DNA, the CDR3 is TGCGCCAGCAGCTTGCGTCGGTGGGGCCTGAACACCGGGGAGCTGTTTTTT.

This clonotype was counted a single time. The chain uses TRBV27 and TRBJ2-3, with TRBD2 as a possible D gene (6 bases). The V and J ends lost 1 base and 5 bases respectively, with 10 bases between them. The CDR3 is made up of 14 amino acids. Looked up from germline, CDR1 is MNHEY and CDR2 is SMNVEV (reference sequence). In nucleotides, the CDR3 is TGTGCCAGCAGTTTATTTGACGGGGGAGATACGCAGTATTTT. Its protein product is CASSLFDGGDTQYF.

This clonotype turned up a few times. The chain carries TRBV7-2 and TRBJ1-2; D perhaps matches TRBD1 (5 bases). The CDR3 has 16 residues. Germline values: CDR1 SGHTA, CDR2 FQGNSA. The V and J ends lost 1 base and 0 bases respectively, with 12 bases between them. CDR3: CASSLVPQASNYGYTF. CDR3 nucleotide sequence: TGTGCCAGCAGCTTAGTTCCACAGGCTTCTAACTATGGCTACACCTTC.

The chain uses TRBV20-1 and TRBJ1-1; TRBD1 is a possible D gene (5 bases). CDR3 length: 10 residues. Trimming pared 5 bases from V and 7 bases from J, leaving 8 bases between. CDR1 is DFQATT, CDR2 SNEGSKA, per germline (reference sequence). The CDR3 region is CSAWDFEAFF. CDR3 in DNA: TGCAGTGCTTGGGACTTTGAAGCTTTCTTT.

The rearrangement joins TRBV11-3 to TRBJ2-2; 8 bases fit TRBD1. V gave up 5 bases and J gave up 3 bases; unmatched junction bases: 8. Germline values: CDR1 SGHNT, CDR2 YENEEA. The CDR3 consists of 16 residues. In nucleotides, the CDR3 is TGTGCCAGCAGCCCCGACAGGGGATCGGACACCGGGGAGCTGTTTTTT. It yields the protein CASSPDRGSDTGELFF.

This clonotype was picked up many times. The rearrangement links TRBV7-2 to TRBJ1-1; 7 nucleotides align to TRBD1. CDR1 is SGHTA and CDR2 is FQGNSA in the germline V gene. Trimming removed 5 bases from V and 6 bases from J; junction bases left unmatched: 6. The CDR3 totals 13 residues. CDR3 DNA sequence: TGTGCCAGCAGCAAGCCGACAGGGTCTGAAGCTTTCTTT. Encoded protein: CASSKPTGSEAFF.

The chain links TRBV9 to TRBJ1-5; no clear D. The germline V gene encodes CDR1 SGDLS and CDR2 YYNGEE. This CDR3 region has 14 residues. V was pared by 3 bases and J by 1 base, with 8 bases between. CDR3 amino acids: CASSGDGSNQPQHF. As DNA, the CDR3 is TGTGCCAGCAGCGGCGACGGAAGCAATCAGCCCCAGCATTTT. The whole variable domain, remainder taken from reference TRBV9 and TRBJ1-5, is DSGVTQTPKHLITATGQRVTLRCSPRSGDLSVYWYQQSLDQGLQFLIQYYNGEERAKGNILERFSAQQFPDLHSELNLSSLELGDSALYFCASSGDGSNQPQHFGDGTRLSIL.

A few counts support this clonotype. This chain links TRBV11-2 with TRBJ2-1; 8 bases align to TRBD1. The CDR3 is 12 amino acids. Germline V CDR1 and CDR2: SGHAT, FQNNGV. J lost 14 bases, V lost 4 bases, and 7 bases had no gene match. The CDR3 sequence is CASSSGTGVKFF. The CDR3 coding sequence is TGTGCCAGCAGCTCAGGGACAGGAGTTAAGTTCTTC.

The CDR3 protein is CASSPTDGYNEQFF. DNA of the CDR3: TGTGCCAGCAGCCCTACGGACGGGTACAATGAGCAGTTCTTC. The J gene is TRBJ2-1, the V gene TRBV7-2; D is unclear. Looked up from germline, CDR1 is SGHTA and CDR2 is FQGNSA. The CDR3 covers 14 residues. V was trimmed by 5 bases and J by 4 bases, leaving 12 bases between them.

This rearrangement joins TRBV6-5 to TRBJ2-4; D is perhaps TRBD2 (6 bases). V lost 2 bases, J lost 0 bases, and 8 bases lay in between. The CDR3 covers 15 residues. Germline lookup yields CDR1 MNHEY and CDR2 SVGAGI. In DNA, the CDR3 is TGTGCCAGCAGTTACGGGGGACTAGCCAAAAACATTCAGTACTTC. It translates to CASSYGGLAKNIQYF.

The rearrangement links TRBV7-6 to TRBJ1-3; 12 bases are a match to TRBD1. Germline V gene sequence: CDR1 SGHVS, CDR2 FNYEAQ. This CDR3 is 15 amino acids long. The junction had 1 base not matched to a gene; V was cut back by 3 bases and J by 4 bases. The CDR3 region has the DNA TGTGCCAGCAGCTTGGGACAGGGGGCAGGAAACACCATATATTTT. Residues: CASSLGQGAGNTIYF.

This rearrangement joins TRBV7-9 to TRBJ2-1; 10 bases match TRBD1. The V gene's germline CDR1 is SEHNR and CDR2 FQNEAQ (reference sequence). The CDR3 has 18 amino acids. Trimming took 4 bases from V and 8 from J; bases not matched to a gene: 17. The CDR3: CASSSAGTGDTPAHEQFF. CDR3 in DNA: TGTGCCAGCAGCTCTGCCGGGACAGGGGACACACCGGCTCATGAGCAGTTCTTC.

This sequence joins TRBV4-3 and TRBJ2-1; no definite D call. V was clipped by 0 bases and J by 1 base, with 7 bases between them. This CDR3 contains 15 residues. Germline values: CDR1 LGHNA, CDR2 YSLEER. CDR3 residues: CASSQESRSYNEQFF. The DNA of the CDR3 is TGCGCCAGCAGCCAAGAGAGCAGATCCTACAATGAGCAGTTCTTC.